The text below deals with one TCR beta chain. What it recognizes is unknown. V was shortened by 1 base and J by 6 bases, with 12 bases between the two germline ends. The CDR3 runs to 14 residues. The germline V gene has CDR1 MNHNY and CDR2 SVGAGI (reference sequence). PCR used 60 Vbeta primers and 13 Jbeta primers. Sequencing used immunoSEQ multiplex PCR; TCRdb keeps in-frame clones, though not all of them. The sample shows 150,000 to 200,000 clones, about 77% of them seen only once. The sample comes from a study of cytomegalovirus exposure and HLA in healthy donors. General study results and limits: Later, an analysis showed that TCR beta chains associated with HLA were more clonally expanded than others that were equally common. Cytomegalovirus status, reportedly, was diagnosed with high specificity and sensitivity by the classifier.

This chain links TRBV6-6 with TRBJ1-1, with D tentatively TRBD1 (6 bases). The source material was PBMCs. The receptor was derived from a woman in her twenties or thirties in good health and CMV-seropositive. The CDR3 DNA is TGTGCCAGCAGTTACTGGGGGGGCCGCGCTGAAGCTTTCTTT. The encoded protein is CASSYWGGRAEAFF.